Below are 21 T cell receptor beta chains sequenced from a single sample in a study of cytomegalovirus exposure and HLA in healthy donors. The PCR employed 60 Vbeta primers together with 13 Jbeta primers. Profiling relied on immunoSEQ multiplex PCR, and the TCRdb table lists in-frame clones only, not all of them. The sample lists approximately 190,000 clones, around four fifths occurring once. The sequenced sample consisted of PBMCs. The receptors derive from a man aged 40-49 years in good health and CMV-seropositive.

The chain recombines TRBV29-1 with TRBJ2-2; TRBD1 might be the D (5 bases). The germline V and J ends were trimmed by 4 bases and 0 bases, with 6 bases remaining between them. The germline gives CDR1 SQVTM, CDR2 ANQGSEA. This CDR3 contains 13 residues. CDR3 DNA sequence: TGCAGCGTTGGACAGACGAACACCGGGGAGCTGTTTTTT. Its protein product is CSVGQTNTGELFF.

This clone was seen more than once but under ten times. The chain links TRBV19 to TRBJ1-3; D unclear. CDR1 is LNHDA and CDR2 is SQIVND in the germline V gene (reference sequence). V lost 1 base, J lost 1 base, and 8 bases lay in between. CDR3 length: 15 amino acids. Here the CDR3 reads CASSIGRRSGNTIYF. The CDR3 coding sequence is TGTGCCAGTAGTATAGGACGGAGATCTGGAAACACCATATATTTT. Full variable domain (rest looked up from reference TRBV19 and TRBJ1-3): DGGITQSPKYLFRKEGQNVTLSCEQNLNHDAMYWYRQDPGQGLRLIYYSQIVNDFQKGDIAEGYSVSREKKESFPLTVTSAQKNPTAFYLCASSIGRRSGNTIYFGEGSWLTVV.

The CDR3 loop reads CASSTRTGGFKTEAFF. In DNA form, the CDR3 reads TGTGCCAGCAGCACCCGGACAGGGGGCTTCAAGACTGAAGCTTTCTTT. V and J are TRBV7-8 and TRBJ1-1, with 11 bases aligning to TRBD1. Germline V CDR1 and CDR2: SGHVS, FQNEAQ. With V trimmed by 5 bases and J by 5 bases, 10 bases remained unmatched. This CDR3 region has 16 residues.

The rearrangement links TRBV2 to TRBJ2-5; 9 nucleotides agree with TRBD1. Looked up from germline, CDR1 is SNHLY and CDR2 is FYNNEI. The CDR3 consists of 16 residues. With 1 base clipped from V and 1 base from J, the junction kept 4 bases outside the gene matches. In DNA form, the CDR3 reads TGTGCCAGCAGTGAAGGGACAGGGGTCCCCCAAGAGACCCAGTACTTC. Translated, it gives CASSEGTGVPQETQYF.

The chain joins TRBV19 to TRBJ1-4, with 7 bases identical to TRBD1. Trimming took 7 bases from V and 6 from J; bases not matched to a gene: 5. CDR1 is LNHDA, CDR2 SQIVND, per germline (reference sequence). This CDR3 contains 13 residues. The CDR3 is CASTGQAYEKLFF. The CDR3, as DNA: TGTGCCAGTACCGGACAGGCCTATGAAAAACTGTTTTTT.

The chain has TRBV20-1 and TRBJ2-1; D remains ambiguous. The CDR3 has 11 amino acids. The V end was cut by 3 bases, the J end by 6 bases, with 6 bases between. Germline CDR1 DFQATT, CDR2 SNEGSKA (reference sequence). This CDR3 reads CSARSLNEQFF. The DNA for the CDR3 is TGCAGTGCTAGGTCTCTCAATGAGCAGTTCTTC.

Concerning this clone: One junction end does not reproduce the germline sequence, and a read error may be involved. The chain recombines TRBV5-4 with TRBJ2-5, with a possible D match to TRBD2 (6 bases). Germline CDR1 is SGHNT and CDR2 is YYREEE (reference sequence). The CDR3 is 16 amino acids. The CDR3 here is CASSPEAGWVQETRYF. In nucleotides, the CDR3 is TGTGCCAGCAGCCCCGAAGCGGGTTGGGTCCAAGAGACCCGGTACTTC. Full variable domain (rest looked up from reference TRBV5-4 and TRBJ2-5): ETGVTQSPTHLIKTRGQQVTLRCSSQSGHNTVSWYQQALGQGPQFIFQYYREEENGRGNFPPRFSGLQFPNYSSELNVNALELDDSALYLCASSPEAGWVQETRYFGPGTRLLVL.

V is TRBV2 and J is TRBJ2-1; TRBD2 aligns across 8 bases. V lost 6 bases to trimming and J lost 2 bases; unmatched junction nucleotides: 6. CDR1 and CDR2 from the germline V gene are SNHLY and FYNNEI. The CDR3 spans 15 residues. CDR3 in DNA: TGTGCCAGCAGGGAGGATAGCGGGACCTACAATGAGCAGTTCTTC. Encoded protein: CASREDSGTYNEQFF. Looking up the rest from reference TRBV2 and TRBJ2-1 gives the full variable domain: EPEVTQTPSHQVTQMGQEVILRCVPISNHLYFYWYRQILGQKVEFLVSFYNNEISEKSEIFDDQFSVERPDGSNFTLKIRSTKLEDSAMYFCASREDSGTYNEQFFGPGTRLTVL.

The rearrangement links TRBV11-2 to TRBJ1-5; no clear D gene. Between the trimmed V and J ends, which lost 1 base and 4 bases, there was a span of 5 bases. This CDR3 is 13 amino acids long. CDR1 and CDR2 (germline): SGHAT, FQNNGV. The DNA for the CDR3 is TGTGCCAGCAGCTTAGCGTCGAATCAGCCCCAGCATTTT. Residues: CASSLASNQPQHF.

The chain joins TRBV7-2 to TRBJ2-1, with 11 nucleotides matching TRBD2. Germline loops: CDR1 SGHTA, CDR2 FQGNSA. The V and J ends lost 4 bases and 3 bases, in that order; junction bases with no gene match: 14. CDR3 length: 19 amino acids. The CDR3 region is CASSSLTSGSSRVYNEQFF. The CDR3 DNA reads TGTGCCAGCAGCTCTCTTACTAGCGGGAGTTCGAGGGTCTACAATGAGCAGTTCTTC.

The chain links TRBV11-3 to TRBJ2-1; 11 positions agree with TRBD2. Per germline, CDR1 SGHNT and CDR2 YENEEA. The CDR3 is 17 residues long. The trim removed 5 bases at V and 2 bases at J, leaving 8 bases unmatched. The CDR3 protein is CASSPSGRISTYNEQFF. DNA of the CDR3: TGTGCCAGCAGCCCTAGCGGGAGGATCTCCACCTACAATGAGCAGTTCTTC.

The chain uses TRBV14 and TRBJ2-7; possibly TRBD2 for D (5 bases). This CDR3 region has 14 residues. Trimming cost V 1 base and J 7 bases, with 14 bases left between them. Germline V lookup: CDR1 SGHDN, CDR2 FVKESK. DNA for the CDR3: TGTGCCAGCAGCCAAGTTTATGGTGCGGGTGAGCAGTACTTC. Translated, it gives CASSQVYGAGEQYF. Full variable domain (rest looked up from reference TRBV14 and TRBJ2-7): EAGVTQFPSHSVIEKGQTVTLRCDPISGHDNLYWYRRVMGKEIKFLLHFVKESKQDESGMPNNRFLAERTGGTYSTLKVQPAELEDSGVYFCASSQVYGAGEQYFGPGTRLTVT.

V and J are TRBV9 and TRBJ1-1, with D uncertain. CDR1 SGDLS and CDR2 YYNGEE come from the germline V gene. This CDR3 comprises 14 residues. V lost 4 bases and J 4 bases, leaving 14 bases between the germline ends. CDR3 sequence: CASSYESFATEAFF. The DNA of the CDR3 is TGTGCCAGCAGCTACGAGAGTTTCGCCACTGAAGCTTTCTTT. The full variable domain, with the rest looked up from reference TRBV9 and TRBJ1-1, is DSGVTQTPKHLITATGQRVTLRCSPRSGDLSVYWYQQSLDQGLQFLIQYYNGEERAKGNILERFSAQQFPDLHSELNLSSLELGDSALYFCASSYESFATEAFFGQGTRLTVV.

This chain links TRBV27 with TRBJ2-5; D might be TRBD2 (5 bases). The J call may be incorrect, as the DNA end agrees better with TRBJ2-7. The CDR3 totals 14 residues. The germline gives CDR1 MNHEY, CDR2 SMNVEV (reference sequence). CDR3 coding DNA: TGTGCCAGCAGTTCGGGCCGACTAACCTACGAGCAGTACTTC. Its translation is CASSSGRLTYEQYF.

CDR3 residues: CASSVNTGELFF. The CDR3 nucleotides read TGTGCCAGCAGCGTAAACACCGGGGAGCTGTTTTTT. This chain connects TRBV7-9 to TRBJ2-2; D ambiguous. The germline V gene has CDR1 SEHNR and CDR2 FQNEAQ (reference sequence). The V and J ends lost 5 bases and 2 bases respectively, with 3 bases between them. The CDR3 is 12 amino acids.

This chain joins TRBV2 and TRBJ1-5; possible D gene TRBD1, 6 bases. The CDR3 totals 14 residues. The V and J ends lost 5 bases and 4 bases respectively, with 12 bases between them. The V gene's germline CDR1 is SNHLY and CDR2 FYNNEI. Written as DNA, the CDR3 is TGTGCCAGCAGTTTTGGACAGAGGAATCAGCCCCAGCATTTT. It translates to CASSFGQRNQPQHF.

This chain joins TRBV10-1 and TRBJ2-1, with 12 positions matching TRBD2. The CDR3 is made up of 14 amino acids. Unmatched junction bases numbered 2, after V lost 4 bases and J lost 7 bases. CDR1 and CDR2 (germline): WNHNN, SYGVQD (reference sequence). The CDR3 region has the DNA TGCGCCAGCAGTGGACTAGCGGGAGATAATGAGCAGTTCTTC. Translation: CASSGLAGDNEQFF.

This clone was counted between two and nine times. V is TRBV6-6 and J is TRBJ2-1; the match to TRBD2 covers 7 bases. The CDR3 has 15 residues. Trimming removed 7 bases from V and 4 bases from J; junction bases left unmatched: 10. Germline V gives CDR1 MNHNY, CDR2 SVGAGI (reference sequence). The CDR3 nucleotides are TGTGCCAGCAAATTCGGCGGGAGCGATTACAATGAGCAGTTCTTC. Its translation: CASKFGGSDYNEQFF.

The V call is TRBV19, the J call TRBJ1-1; 8 positions agree with TRBD1. The CDR3 is 16 amino acids. After removal of 3 bases from V and 2 bases from J, the junction contained 8 bases not matched to a gene. Germline lookup yields CDR1 LNHDA and CDR2 SQIVND (reference sequence). CDR3 region: CASSILGQGANTEAFF. The CDR3 DNA sequence: TGTGCCAGTAGTATCTTAGGACAGGGAGCAAACACTGAAGCTTTCTTT. The variable domain in full, with the rest retrieved from reference TRBV19 and TRBJ1-1, is DGGITQSPKYLFRKEGQNVTLSCEQNLNHDAMYWYRQDPGQGLRLIYYSQIVNDFQKGDIAEGYSVSREKKESFPLTVTSAQKNPTAFYLCASSILGQGANTEAFFGQGTRLTVV.

J is TRBJ1-2 and V is TRBV11-3, with 7 bases fitting TRBD1. The V segment lost 4 bases and the J segment 0 bases; nucleotides outside the gene matches: 5. The V gene's germline CDR1 is SGHNT and CDR2 YENEEA. The CDR3 sequence is 15 residues long. CDR3 in amino acids: CASSSTGTANYGYTF. DNA of the CDR3: TGTGCCAGCAGCTCTACCGGGACAGCTAACTATGGCTACACCTTC.

The CDR3 loop reads CSASSKTSRYF. The DNA for the CDR3 is TGCAGTGCTAGTTCTAAGACTTCACGGTACTTC. The chain couples TRBV20-1 to TRBJ2-7, with D uncertain. Germline V gene sequence: CDR1 DFQATT, CDR2 SNEGSKA (reference sequence). The CDR3 length is 11 residues. Between the trimmed V and J ends, which lost 3 bases and 12 bases, there was a span of 15 bases.